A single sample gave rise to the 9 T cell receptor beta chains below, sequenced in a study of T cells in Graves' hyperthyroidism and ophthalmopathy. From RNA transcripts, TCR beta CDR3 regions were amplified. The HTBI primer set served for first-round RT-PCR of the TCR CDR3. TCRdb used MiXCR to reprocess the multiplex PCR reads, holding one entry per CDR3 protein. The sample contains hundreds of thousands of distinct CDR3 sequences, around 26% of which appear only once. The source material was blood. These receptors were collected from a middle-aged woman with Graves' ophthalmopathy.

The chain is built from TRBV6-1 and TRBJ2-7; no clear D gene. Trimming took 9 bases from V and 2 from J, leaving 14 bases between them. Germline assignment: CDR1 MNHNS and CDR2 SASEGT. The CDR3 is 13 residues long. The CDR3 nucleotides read TGTGCCAGGACACTCCAAGAAGCCTACGAGCAGTACTTC. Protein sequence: CARTLQEAYEQYF.

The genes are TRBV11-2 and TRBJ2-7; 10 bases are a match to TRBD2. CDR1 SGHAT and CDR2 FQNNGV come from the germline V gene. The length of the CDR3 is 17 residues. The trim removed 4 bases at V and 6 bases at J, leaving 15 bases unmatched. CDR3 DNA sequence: TGTGCCAGCAGCTCCTTCCCACTAGCGGGAACAAATAGCGAGCAGTACTTC. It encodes CASSSFPLAGTNSEQYF.

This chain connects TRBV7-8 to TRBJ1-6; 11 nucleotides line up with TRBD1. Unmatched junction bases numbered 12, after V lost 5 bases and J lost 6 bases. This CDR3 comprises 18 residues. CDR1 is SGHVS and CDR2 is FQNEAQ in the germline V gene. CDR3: CASSKNWEGTGGNSPLHF. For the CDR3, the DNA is TGTGCCAGCAGCAAAAACTGGGAGGGGACAGGGGGTAATTCACCCCTCCACTTT.

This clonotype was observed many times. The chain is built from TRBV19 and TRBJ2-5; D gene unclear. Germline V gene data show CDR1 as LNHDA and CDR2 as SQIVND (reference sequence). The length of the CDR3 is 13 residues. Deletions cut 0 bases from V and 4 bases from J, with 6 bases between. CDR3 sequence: CASSIDPAETQYF. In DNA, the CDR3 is TGTGCCAGTAGTATAGATCCGGCAGAGACCCAGTACTTC. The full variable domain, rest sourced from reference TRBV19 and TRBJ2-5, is DGGITQSPKYLFRKEGQNVTLSCEQNLNHDAMYWYRQDPGQGLRLIYYSQIVNDFQKGDIAEGYSVSREKKESFPLTVTSAQKNPTAFYLCASSIDPAETQYFGPGTRLLVL.

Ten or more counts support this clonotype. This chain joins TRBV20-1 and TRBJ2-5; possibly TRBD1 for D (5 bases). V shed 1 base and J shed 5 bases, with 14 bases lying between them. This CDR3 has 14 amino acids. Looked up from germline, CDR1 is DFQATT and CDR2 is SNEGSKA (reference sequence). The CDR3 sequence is CSARVAGRQETQYF. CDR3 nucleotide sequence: TGCAGTGCTAGAGTGGCAGGGCGGCAGGAGACCCAGTACTTC.

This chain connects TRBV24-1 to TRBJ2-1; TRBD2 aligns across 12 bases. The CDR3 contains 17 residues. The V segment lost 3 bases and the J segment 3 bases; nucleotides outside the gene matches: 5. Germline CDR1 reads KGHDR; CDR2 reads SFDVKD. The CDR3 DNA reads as TGTGCCACCAGTGATCAGCGGACTAGCGGGGTCTACAATGAGCAGTTCTTC. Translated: CATSDQRTSGVYNEQFF.

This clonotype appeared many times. In DNA form, the CDR3 reads TGTGCCAGCAGAAAAGACGGTGGTAGCAATCAGCCCCAGCATTTT. It codes for CASRKDGGSNQPQHF. The gene calls are TRBV6-1 and TRBJ1-5, with D unresolved. Germline-derived CDR1 and CDR2 are MNHNS and SASEGT. V lost 6 bases and J 0 bases, leaving 12 bases between the germline ends. The CDR3 has 15 amino acids.

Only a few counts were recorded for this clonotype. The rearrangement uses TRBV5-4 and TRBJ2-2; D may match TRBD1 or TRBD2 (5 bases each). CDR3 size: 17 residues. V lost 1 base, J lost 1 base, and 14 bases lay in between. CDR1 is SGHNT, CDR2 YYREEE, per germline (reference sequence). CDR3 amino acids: CASSLSSGRWNTGELFF. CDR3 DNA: TGTGCCAGCAGCTTGTCGTCAGGGAGATGGAACACCGGGGAGCTGTTTTTT.

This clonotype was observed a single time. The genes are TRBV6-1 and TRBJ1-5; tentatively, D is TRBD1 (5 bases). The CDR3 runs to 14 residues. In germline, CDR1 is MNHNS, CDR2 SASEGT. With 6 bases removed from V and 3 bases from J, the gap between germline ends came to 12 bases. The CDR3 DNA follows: TGTGCCAGCAGCAGCGACAGTTTCAATCAGCCCCAGCATTTT. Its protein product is CASSSDSFNQPQHF.